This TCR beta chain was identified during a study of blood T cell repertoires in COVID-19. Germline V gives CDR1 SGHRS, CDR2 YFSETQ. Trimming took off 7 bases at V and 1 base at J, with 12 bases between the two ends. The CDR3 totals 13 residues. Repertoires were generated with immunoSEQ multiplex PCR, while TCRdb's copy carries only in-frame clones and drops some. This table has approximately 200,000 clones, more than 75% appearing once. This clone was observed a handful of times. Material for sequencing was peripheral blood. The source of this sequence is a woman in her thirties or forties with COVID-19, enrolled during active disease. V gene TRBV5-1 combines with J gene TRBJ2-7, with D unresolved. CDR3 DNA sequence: TGCGCCAGCTCTCGTGACTTATCCTACGAGCAGTACTTC. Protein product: CASSRDLSYEQYF.